This entry concerns a single TCR beta chain. Study processing details: From reference gene primer amplification, estimates of nucleated cell counts were derived. Some clones are missing from TCRdb's copy, which holds only in-frame ones; the method was immunoSEQ multiplex PCR. V and J calls and clone size are given by that table; D and trimming were obtained from the DNA. The repertoire consists of about 250,000 clones, with roughly 77% occurring once and the leading ten covering 3.3%. The data stem from a study of blood T cell repertoires in COVID-19. Overall study context: COVID-19 samples collected from the United States, Italy and Spain covered acute and convalescent phases.

The germline V and J ends were trimmed by 5 bases and 4 bases, with 12 bases remaining between them. CDR3 length: 14 residues. In germline, CDR1 is MNHNY, CDR2 SVGAGI (reference sequence). The chain uses TRBV6-6 and TRBJ1-5, with D maybe TRBD1 (6 bases). Sequenced: peripheral blood. This clonotype was obtained from an elderly woman with acute or convalescent COVID-19. CDR3 protein: CASSTPGVNQPQHF. CDR3 DNA: TGTGCCAGCAGTACGCCAGGGGTGAATCAGCCCCAGCATTTT.